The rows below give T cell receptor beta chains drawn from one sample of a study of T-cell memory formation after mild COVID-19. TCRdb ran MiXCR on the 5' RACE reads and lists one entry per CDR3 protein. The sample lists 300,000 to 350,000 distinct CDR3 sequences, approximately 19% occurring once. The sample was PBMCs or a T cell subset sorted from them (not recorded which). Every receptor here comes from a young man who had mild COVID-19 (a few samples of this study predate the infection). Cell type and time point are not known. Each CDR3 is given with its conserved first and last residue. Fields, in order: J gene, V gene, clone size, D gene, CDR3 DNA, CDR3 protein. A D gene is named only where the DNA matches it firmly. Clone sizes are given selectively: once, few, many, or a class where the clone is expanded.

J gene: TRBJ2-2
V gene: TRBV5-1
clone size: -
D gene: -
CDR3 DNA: TGCGCCAGCGGACCAGAAATAACCGGGGAGCTGTTTTTT
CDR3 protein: CASGPEITGELFF

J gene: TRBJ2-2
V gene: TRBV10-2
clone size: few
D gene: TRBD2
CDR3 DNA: TGCGCCAGCAGTGAGCCCTTAGCGGGGGGCGGCACCGGGGAGCTGTTTTTT
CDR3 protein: CASSEPLAGGGTGELFF

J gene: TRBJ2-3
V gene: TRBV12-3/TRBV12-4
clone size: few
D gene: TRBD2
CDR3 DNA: TGTGCCAGCAGAACTAGCGGGGGGCTAGATACGCAGTATTTT
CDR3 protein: CASRTSGGLDTQYF

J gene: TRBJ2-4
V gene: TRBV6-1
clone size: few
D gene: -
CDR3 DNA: TGTGCCAGCAGTGCGCCAGGGGTAAACATTCAGTACTTC
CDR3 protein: CASSAPGVNIQYF

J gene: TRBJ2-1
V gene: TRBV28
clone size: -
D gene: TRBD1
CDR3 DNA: TGTGCCAGCAGTTCGGGACAGTGGGTGAATGAGCAGTTCTTC
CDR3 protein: CASSSGQWVNEQFF

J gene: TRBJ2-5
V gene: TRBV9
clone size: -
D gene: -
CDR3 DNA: TGTGCCAGCAGCGTATGGGGCGCGGGGGAGACCCAGTACTTC
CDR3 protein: CASSVWGAGETQYF

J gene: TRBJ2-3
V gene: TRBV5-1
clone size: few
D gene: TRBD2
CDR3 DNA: TGCGCCAGCAGCTCCGAGCGGGGCCCTAGCACAGATACGCAGTATTTT
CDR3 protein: CASSSERGPSTDTQYF

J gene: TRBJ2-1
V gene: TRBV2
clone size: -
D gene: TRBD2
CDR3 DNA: TGTGCCAGCACGGTCCTAGCGGGGGGGAGTAATGAGCAGTTCTTC
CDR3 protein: CASTVLAGGSNEQFF

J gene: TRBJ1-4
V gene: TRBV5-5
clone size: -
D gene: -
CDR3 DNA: TGTGCCAGCAGCCCTAGGACAGCAACTAATGAAAAACTGTTTTTT
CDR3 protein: CASSPRTATNEKLFF

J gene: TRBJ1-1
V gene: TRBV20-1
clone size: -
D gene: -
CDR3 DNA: TGCAGTGCTAGAAAGGAAGTGGGGGCTTTCTTT
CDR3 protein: CSARKEVGAFF

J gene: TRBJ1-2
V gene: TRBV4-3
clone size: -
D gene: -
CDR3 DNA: TGCGCCAGCAGCCGGGGGTTTCGCTACACCTTC
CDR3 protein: CASSRGFRYTF

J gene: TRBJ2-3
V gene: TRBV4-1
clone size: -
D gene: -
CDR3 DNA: TGCGCCAGCAGCCTGCGTTGGGGGCGAGGTTATGCAAGCACAGATACGCAGTATTTT
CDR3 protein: CASSLRWGRGYASTDTQYF

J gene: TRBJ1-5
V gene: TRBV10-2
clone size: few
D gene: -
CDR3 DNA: TGCGCCAGCAGTGAGTCCCATATCAATCAGCCCCAGCATTTT
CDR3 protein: CASSESHINQPQHF

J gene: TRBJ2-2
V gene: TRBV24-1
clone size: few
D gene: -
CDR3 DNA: TGTGCCACCAGTGCCACTCCAGCAGGGCCGCTTAGAAAGGGGACCGGGGAGCTGTTTTTT
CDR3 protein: CATSATPAGPLRKGTGELFF

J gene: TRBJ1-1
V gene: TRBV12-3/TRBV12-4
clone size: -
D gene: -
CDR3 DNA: TGTGCCAGCAAACCGGGAGGCACTGAAGCTTTCTTT
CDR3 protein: CASKPGGTEAFF

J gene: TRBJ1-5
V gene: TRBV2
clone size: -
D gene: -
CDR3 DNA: TGTGCCAGCATCTTTAGCGTAGATCAGCCCCAGCATTTT
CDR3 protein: CASIFSVDQPQHF

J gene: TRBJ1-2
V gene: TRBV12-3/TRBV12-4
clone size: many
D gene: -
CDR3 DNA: TGTGCCAGCAGTTTAGTAGGGAACTATGGCTACACCTTC
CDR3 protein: CASSLVGNYGYTF

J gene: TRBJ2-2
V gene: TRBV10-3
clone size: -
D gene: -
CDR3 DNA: TGTGCCATCATGGGGAACGGGGAGCTGTTTTTT
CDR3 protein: CAIMGNGELFF

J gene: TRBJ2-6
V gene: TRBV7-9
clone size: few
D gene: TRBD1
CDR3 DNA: TGTGCCAGCAGCTTCGGACAGGGTTTTTTCTCTGGGGCCAACGTCCTGACTTTC
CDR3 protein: CASSFGQGFFSGANVLTF

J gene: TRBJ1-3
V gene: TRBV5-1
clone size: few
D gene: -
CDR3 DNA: TGCGCCAGCAGCGTGGACGGCTCTGGAAACACCATATATTTT
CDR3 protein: CASSVDGSGNTIYF

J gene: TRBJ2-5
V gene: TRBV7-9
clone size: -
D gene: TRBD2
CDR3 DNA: TGTGCCAGCAGACAAACTAGCGGGGGGCAACAGACCCAGTACTTC
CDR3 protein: CASRQTSGGQQTQYF

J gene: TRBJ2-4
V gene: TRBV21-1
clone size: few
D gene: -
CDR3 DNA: TGTGCCAGCAGCAAAGCGGGCGGGACAGATCCTAGCGACGACATTCAGTACTTC
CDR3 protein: CASSKAGGTDPSDDIQYF

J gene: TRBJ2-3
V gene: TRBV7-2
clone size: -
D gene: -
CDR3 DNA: TGTGCCAGCCTTAGAGGACGCGGCACAGATACGCAGTATTTT
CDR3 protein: CASLRGRGTDTQYF

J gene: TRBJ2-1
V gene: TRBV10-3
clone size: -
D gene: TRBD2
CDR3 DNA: TGTGCCATCGGGAGCGGGGGGCCATGGAATGAGCAGTTCTTC
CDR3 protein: CAIGSGGPWNEQFF

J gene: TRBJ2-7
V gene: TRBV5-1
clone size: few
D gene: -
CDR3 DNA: TGCGCCAGCAGCCCAAGGCAGGGGACGAGCTACGAGCAGTACTTC
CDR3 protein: CASSPRQGTSYEQYF

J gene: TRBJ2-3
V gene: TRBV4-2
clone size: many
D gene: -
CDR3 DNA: TGTGCCAGCAGCCAAGTTAGGACTAGCACAGATACGCAGTATTTT
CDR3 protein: CASSQVRTSTDTQYF

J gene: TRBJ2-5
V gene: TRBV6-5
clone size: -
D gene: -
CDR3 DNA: TGTGCCAGCAGTTACCTTGCGGGGGCTGAGAGAGAGACCCAGTACTTC
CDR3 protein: CASSYLAGAERETQYF

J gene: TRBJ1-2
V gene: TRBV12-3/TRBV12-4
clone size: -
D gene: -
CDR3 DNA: TGTGCCAGCAGTTTAGACAAGCTCTATGGCTACACCTTC
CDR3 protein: CASSLDKLYGYTF

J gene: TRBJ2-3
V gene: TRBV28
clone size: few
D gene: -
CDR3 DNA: TGTGCCAGCAGTTCGGGCGGCCAGAGGGGTACGCAGTATTTT
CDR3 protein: CASSSGGQRGTQYF

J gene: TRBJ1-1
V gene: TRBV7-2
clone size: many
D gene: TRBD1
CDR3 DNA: TGTGCCAGCAGTAGGGACAGGGGCACTGAAGCTTTCTTT
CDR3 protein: CASSRDRGTEAFF

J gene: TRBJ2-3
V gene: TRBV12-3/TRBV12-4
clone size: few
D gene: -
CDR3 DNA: TGTGCCAGCAGTTTAGGGACTGCCACAGATACGCAGTATTTT
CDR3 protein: CASSLGTATDTQYF

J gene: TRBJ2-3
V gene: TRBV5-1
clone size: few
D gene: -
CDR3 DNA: TGCGCCAGCAGCCTGAGGGCAGTGCCGTTTGATACGCAGTATTTT
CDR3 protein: CASSLRAVPFDTQYF

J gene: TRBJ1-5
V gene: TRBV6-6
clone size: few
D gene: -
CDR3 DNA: TGTGCCAGCAGTTACGGGTTTAGTCAGCCCCAGCATTTT
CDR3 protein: CASSYGFSQPQHF

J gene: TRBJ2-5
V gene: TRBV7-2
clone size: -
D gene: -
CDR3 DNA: TGTGCCAGCAGCTTCTCCGGGCTGGGGGAGACCCAGTACTTC
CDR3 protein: CASSFSGLGETQYF

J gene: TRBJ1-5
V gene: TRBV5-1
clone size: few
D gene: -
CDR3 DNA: TGCGCCAGCAGCTTGACGGGCTTCGGTCAGCCCCAGCATTTT
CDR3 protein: CASSLTGFGQPQHF

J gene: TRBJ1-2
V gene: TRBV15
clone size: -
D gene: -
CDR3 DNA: TGTGCCACCAGCAGGATCACAGGGAATGGCTACACCTTC
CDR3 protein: CATSRITGNGYTF

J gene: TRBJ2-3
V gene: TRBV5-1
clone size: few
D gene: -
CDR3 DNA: TGCGCCAGCAGCTTGGAGAGGGTCACAGATACGCAGTATTTT
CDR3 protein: CASSLERVTDTQYF

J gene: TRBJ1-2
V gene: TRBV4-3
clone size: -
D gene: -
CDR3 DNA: TGCGCCAGCAGGCCTACGCGGGGGCACAATGGCTACACCTTC
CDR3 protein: CASRPTRGHNGYTF

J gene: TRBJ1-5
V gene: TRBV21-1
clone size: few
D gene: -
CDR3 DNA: TGTGCCAGCAGCAGAAATCAGCCCCAGCATTTT
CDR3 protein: CASSRNQPQHF

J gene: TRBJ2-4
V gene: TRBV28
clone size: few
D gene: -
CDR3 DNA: TGTGCCAGCAGTTTAATGGTTGGGGTTGGAAACATTCAGTACTTC
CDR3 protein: CASSLMVGVGNIQYF

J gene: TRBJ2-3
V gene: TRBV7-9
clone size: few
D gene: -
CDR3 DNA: TGTGCCAGCAGCCCGTGGGCGGACACAGATACGCAGTATTTT
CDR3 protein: CASSPWADTDTQYF

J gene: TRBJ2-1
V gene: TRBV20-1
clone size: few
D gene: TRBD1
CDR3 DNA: TGCAGTCGACGGACAGGGGTTGAGCAGTTCTTC
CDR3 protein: CSRRTGVEQFF

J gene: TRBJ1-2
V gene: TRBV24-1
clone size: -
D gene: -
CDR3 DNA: TGTGCCACCAGTCCCGGAAGTTCGGTATATGGCTACACCTTC
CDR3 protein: CATSPGSSVYGYTF

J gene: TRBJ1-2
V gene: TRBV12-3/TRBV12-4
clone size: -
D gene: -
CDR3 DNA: TGTGCCAGCAGTAAAAAAGGAGCCTTCTATGGCTACACCTTC
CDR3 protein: CASSKKGAFYGYTF

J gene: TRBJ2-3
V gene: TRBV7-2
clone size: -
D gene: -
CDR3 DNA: TGTGCCAGCAGCTTCCTATCGGATACGCAGTATTTT
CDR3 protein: CASSFLSDTQYF

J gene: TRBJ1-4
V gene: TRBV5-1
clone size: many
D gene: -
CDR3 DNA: TGCGCCAGCAGCTTGGTCTCTGAGTCTAATGAAAAACTGTTTTTT
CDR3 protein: CASSLVSESNEKLFF

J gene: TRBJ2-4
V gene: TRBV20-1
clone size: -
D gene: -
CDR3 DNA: TGCAGTGCTAGAGATAGAAGGGGAACCAAAAACATTCAGTACTTC
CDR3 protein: CSARDRRGTKNIQYF

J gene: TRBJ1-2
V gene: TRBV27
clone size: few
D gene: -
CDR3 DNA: TGTGCCAGCAGACCCCAGGGCTGGTCCTCGGAGGGCTACACCTTC
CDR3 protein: CASRPQGWSSEGYTF

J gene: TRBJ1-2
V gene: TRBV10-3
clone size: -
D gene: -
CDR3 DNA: TGTGCCATCAGTGCATCCGGGACACATGGCTACACCTTC
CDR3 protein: CAISASGTHGYTF

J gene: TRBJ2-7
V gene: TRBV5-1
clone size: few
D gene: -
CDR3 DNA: TGCGCCAGCAGCTTGGGTGGCTTCTCCTTGTACGAGCAGTACTTC
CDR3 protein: CASSLGGFSLYEQYF

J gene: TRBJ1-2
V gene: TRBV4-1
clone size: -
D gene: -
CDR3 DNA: TGCGCCAGCAGCCAGGGTACATCGACGTACTATGGCTACACCTTC
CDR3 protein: CASSQGTSTYYGYTF

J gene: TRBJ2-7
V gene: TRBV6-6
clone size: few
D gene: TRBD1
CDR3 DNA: TGTGCCAGCAGTTACACCGGGACAGCTCAGGGTCGGCAGTACTTC
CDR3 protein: CASSYTGTAQGRQYF

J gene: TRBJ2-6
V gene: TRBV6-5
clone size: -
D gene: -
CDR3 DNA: TGTGCCAGCAGTTATACCGGGGGACTCTCTGGGGCCAACGTCCTGACTTTC
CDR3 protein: CASSYTGGLSGANVLTF

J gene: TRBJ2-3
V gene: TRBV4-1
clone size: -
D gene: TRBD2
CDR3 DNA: TGCGCCAGCAGCCATCCTAGCGGGGCAGCACAGGATACGCAGTATTTT
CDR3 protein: CASSHPSGAAQDTQYF